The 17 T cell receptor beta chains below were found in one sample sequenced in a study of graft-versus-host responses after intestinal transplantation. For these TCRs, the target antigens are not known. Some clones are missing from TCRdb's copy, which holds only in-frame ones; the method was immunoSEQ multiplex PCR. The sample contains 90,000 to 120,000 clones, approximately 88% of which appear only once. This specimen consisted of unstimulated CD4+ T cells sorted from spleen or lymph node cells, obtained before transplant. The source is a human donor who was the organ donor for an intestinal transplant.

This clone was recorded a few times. The CDR3 bases are TGTGCCAGCAGTCCGGACAGGGGAGGCTATGGCTACACCTTC. Protein: CASSPDRGGYGYTF. The chain recombines TRBV6-5 with TRBJ1-2; 9 bases fit TRBD1. The CDR3 consists of 14 residues. V gave up 5 bases and J gave up 4 bases; unmatched junction bases: 5. Germline CDR1 reads MNHEY; CDR2 reads SVGAGI.

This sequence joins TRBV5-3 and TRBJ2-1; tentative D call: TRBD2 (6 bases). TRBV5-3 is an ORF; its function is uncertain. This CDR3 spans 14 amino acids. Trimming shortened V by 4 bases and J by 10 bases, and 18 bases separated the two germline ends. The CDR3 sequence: CARSGSRDWGEQFF. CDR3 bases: TGTGCCAGAAGCGGATCTCGGGACTGGGGAGAGCAGTTCTTC.

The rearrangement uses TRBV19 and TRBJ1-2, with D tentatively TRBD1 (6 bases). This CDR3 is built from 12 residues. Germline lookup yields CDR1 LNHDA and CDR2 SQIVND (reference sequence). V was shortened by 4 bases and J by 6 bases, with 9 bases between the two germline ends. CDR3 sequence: CASSTQGNGYTF. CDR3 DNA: TGTGCCAGTAGTACCCAGGGGAATGGCTACACCTTC.

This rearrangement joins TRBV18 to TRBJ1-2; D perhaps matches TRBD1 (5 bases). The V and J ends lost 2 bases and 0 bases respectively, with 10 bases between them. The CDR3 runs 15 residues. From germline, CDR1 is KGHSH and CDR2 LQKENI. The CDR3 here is CASSPSDSTNYGYTF. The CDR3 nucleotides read TGTGCCAGCTCACCATCTGACAGCACTAACTATGGCTACACCTTC.

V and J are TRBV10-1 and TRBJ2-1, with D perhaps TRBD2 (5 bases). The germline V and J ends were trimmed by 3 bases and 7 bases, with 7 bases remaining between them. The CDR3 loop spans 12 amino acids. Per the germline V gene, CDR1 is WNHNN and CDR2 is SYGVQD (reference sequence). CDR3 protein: CASSERENEQFF. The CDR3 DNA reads TGCGCCAGCAGTGAAAGGGAGAATGAGCAGTTCTTC.

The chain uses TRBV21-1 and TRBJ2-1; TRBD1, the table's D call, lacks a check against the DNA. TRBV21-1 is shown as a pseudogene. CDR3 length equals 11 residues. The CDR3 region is CASKPGQSKFF. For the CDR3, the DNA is TGTGCCAGCAAGCCGGGACAGTCAAAGTTCTTC.

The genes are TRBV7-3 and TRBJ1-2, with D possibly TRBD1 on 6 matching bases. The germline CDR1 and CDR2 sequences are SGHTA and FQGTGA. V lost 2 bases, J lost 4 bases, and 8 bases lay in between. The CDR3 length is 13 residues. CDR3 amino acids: CASSLGRGYGYTF. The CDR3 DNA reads TGTGCCAGCAGCTTAGGCAGGGGCTATGGCTACACCTTC.

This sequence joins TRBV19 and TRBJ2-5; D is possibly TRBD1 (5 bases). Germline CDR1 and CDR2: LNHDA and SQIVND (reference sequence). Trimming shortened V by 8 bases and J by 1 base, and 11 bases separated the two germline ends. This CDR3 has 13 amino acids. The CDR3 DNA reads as TGTGCCAGTTCCTACAGGCGCCAAGAGACCCAGTACTTC. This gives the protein CASSYRRQETQYF.

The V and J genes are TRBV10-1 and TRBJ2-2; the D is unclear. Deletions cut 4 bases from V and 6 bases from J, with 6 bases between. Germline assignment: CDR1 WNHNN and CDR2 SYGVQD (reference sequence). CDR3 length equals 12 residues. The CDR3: CASSVRPGELFF. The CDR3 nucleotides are TGCGCCAGCAGTGTGAGGCCCGGGGAGCTGTTTTTT.

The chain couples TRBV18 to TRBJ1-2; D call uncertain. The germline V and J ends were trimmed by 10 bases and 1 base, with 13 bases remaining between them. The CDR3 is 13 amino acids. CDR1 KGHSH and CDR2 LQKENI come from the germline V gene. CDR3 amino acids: CATSGRDNYGYTF. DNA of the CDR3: TGTGCCACCTCCGGCAGAGATAACTATGGCTACACCTTC.

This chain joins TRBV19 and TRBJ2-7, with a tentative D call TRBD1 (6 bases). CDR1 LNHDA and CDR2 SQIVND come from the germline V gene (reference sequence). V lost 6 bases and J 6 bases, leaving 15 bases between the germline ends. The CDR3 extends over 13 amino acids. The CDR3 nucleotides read TGTGCCAGTAGAACGGACAGATTTTCCGAGCAGTACTTC. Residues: CASRTDRFSEQYF.

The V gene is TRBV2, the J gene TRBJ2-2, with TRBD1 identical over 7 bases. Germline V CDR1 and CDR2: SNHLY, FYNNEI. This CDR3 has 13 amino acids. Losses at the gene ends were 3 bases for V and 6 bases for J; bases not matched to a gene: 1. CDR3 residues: CASSDTGAGELFF. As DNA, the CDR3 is TGTGCCAGCAGTGATACAGGGGCCGGGGAGCTGTTTTTT.

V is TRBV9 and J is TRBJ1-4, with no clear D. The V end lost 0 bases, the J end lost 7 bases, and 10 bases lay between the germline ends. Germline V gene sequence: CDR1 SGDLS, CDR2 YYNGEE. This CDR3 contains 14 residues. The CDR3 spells CASSVDGRGEKLFF. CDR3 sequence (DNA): TGTGCCAGCAGCGTAGACGGGCGGGGTGAAAAACTGTTTTTT.

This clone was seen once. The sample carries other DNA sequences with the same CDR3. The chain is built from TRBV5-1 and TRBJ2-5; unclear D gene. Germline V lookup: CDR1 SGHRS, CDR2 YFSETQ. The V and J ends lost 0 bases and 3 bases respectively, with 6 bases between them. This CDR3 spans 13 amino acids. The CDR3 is CASSLGVEETQYF. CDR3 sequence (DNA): TGCGCCAGCAGCTTGGGGGTGGAAGAGACCCAGTACTTC.

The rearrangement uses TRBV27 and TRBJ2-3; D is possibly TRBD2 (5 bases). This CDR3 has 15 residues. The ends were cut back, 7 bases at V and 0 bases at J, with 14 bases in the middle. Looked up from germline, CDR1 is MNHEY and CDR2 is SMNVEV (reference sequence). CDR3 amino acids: CASTPGLVSTDTQYF. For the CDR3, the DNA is TGTGCCAGCACCCCCGGACTGGTTAGCACAGATACGCAGTATTTT.

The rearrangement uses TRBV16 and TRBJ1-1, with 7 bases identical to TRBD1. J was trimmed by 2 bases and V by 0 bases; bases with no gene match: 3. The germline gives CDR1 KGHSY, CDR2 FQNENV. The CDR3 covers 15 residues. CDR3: CASSQSGTANTEAFF. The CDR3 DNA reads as TGTGCCAGCAGCCAATCGGGGACAGCCAACACTGAAGCTTTCTTT.

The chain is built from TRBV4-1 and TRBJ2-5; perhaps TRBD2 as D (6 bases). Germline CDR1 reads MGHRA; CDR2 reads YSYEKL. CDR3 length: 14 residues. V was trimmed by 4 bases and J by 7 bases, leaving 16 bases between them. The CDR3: CASSPGRARGTQYF. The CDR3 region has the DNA TGCGCCAGCAGCCCGGGACGGGCGCGGGGGACCCAGTACTTC.